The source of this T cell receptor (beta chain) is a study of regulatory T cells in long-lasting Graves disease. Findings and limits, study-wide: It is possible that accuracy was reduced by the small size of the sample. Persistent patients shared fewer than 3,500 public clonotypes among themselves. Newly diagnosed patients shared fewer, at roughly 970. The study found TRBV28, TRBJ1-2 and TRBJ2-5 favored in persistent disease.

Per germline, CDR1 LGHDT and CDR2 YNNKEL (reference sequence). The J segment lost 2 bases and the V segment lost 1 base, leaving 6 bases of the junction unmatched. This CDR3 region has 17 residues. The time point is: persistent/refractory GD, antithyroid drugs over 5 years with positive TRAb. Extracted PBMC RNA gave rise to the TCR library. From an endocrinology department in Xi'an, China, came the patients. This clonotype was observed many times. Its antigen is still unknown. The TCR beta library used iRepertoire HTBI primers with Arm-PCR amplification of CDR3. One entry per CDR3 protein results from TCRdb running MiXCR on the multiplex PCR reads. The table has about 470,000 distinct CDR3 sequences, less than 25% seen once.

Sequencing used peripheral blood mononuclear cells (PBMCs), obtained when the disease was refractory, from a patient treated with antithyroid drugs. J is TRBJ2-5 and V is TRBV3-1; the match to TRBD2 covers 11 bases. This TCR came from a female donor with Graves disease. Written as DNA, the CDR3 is TGTGCCAGCAGCCAAGCGACTATAGCGGGAGGGCAAGAGACCCAGTACTTC. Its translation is CASSQATIAGGQETQYF.